Described below is a single TCR beta chain sequence and its context. Its antigen remains unknown. The junction departs from the called germline gene at one end, perhaps through a read error. This CDR3 is 17 amino acids long. Germline V gene data show CDR1 as SSHAT and CDR2 as FNYEAQ (reference sequence). These data originate in a study of OX40 agonist ivuxolimab in advanced cancers. Whole-study findings and limits: In the 0.1 to 3.0 mg/kg range, CD4+ and CD8+ blood T cells had expanded clonally by week 6.

Some clones are missing from TCRdb's copy, which holds only in-frame ones; the method was immunoSEQ multiplex PCR. The sample has approximately 76,000 clones; approximately 95% are singletons. Sequencing used CD4+ or CD8+ T cells sorted from blood, obtained in a trial of the OX40 agonist ivuxolimab. The TCR was taken from an adult with an advanced solid tumor such as melanoma, head and neck, liver or kidney cancer. The chain joins TRBV7-7 to TRBJ2-1; TRBD2 aligns across 11 bases. The chain's CDR3 is CASSPGLAGWTYNEQFF. The CDR3 nucleotides read TGTGCTAGCAGCCCCGGACTAGCGGGCTGGACCTACAATGAGCAGTTCTTC.